This TCR beta chain originates from a study of prognosis after radiotherapy for stage I lung cancer. Whole-study context: Oligometastatic NSCLC after surgical resection of the primary tumor was present in 4 or 5 patients, while newly diagnosed primary stage I lung tumors were present in around 14. Study-wide findings and caveats: Reportedly, TRBV and TRBJ gene usage varied with metastasis presence. Medians of about 9,700 versus 6,500 showed unique TCR clone counts falling after stereotactic body radiation therapy.

From genomic DNA, TCR beta CDR3 was amplified by two-round multiplex PCR. The authors ran first-round PCR with primers specific to each TRBV and TRBJ gene. MiXCR, applied by TCRdb to the multiplex PCR reads, yields one record per CDR3 protein. The table records over 15,000 distinct CDR3 sequences, just under 45% of them present only once. This CDR3 has 14 amino acids. J gave up 5 bases and V 4 bases, and 6 bases lay outside the gene matches. Germline values: CDR1 SGHRS, CDR2 YFSETQ. In this sample, this clonotype turned up many times. Antigen unknown. This sequence originates from a donor aged 50 or older with non-small cell lung cancer. The J gene is TRBJ1-5, the V gene TRBV5-1, with TRBD1 matching over 7 bases. The material sequenced was PBMCs, taken before or after stereotactic body radiation therapy (not recorded which). The CDR3 DNA sequence: TGCGCCAGCAGCCCTGGGACAGCTGATCAGCCCCAGCATTTT. Encoded protein: CASSPGTADQPQHF.